This TCR beta chain was retrieved from a study of cytomegalovirus exposure and HLA in healthy donors. For the study at large: T cells numbering around 180 million yielded approximately 120 million unique TCR beta sequences in an earlier analysis. Membership in the Caucasian-associated ancestry cluster was found for around 81% of about 430 genotyped donors.

Study-wide points: Previous analysis showed most TCR beta V segments were productive about 87% or about 30% of the time.

Points on this clone: Antigen: not known.

At the time of sampling, donors were nominally healthy, though unrecorded immune exposures were likely. Germline values: CDR1 KGHSY, CDR2 FQNENV. The CDR3 contains 14 residues. V gave up 4 bases and J gave up 4 bases; unmatched junction bases: 3. A multiplex PCR was run with 60 Vbeta primers and 13 Jbeta primers. TCRdb's copy holds only in-frame clones and misses some; the assay was immunoSEQ multiplex PCR. The sample is made up of roughly 120,000 clones, and the top ten hold about 3.5% of it. Material for sequencing was PBMCs. The rearrangement uses TRBV16 and TRBJ1-1; 10 bases match TRBD1. The receptor comes from a man younger than 30 in good health and CMV-seronegative. The CDR3 region has the DNA TGTGCCAGCAGCCCCGGACAGGGGGGCACTGAAGCTTTCTTT. Amino acids: CASSPGQGGTEAFF.